A single sample is the source of the 6 T cell receptor beta chains below, sequenced in a study of blood T cells in healthy people across ages. It was with a sample-barcoded 5' primer and a J-beta primer mix that a second PCR of about 6 to 11 cycles was run. TCRdb analysed the 5' RACE reads with MiXCR anew, one entry per CDR3 protein. The sample has approximately 760,000 distinct CDR3 sequences, 20% to 30% seen once. These data are also associated with another study on T cells of mothers and their children.

The specimen sequenced was blood. The receptors derive from a boy younger than 18 in good health.

In this sample, this clonotype turned up a few times. The J gene is TRBJ2-1, the V gene TRBV29-1, with 13 nucleotides matching TRBD2. Trimming at V came to 7 bases and at J to 8 bases, leaving 11 bases not matched to a gene. Per the germline V gene, CDR1 is SQVTM and CDR2 is ANQGSEA. This CDR3 comprises 15 residues. The DNA for the CDR3 is TGCAGCGGCACCGAAACTAGCGGGAGGGCCTATGAGCAGTTCTTC. Its translation: CSGTETSGRAYEQFF.

This chain links TRBV4-1 with TRBJ2-3; the D call may be TRBD1 or TRBD2 (5 bases each). The CDR3 has 17 residues. The V end lost 3 bases, the J end lost 3 bases, and 19 bases lay between the germline ends. Germline V gene sequence: CDR1 MGHRA, CDR2 YSYEKL. The chain's CDR3 is CASSQTGTYGGTDTQYF. CDR3 sequence (DNA): TGCGCCAGCAGCCAGACTGGGACCTACGGCGGGACAGATACGCAGTATTTT.

A few counts support this clonotype. This chain links TRBV28 with TRBJ2-1; the D gene is possibly TRBD2 (5 bases). The CDR3 covers 16 residues. Germline CDR1 reads MDHEN; CDR2 reads SYDVKM. V dropped 5 bases and J dropped 3 bases, with 17 bases sitting between them. This CDR3 is CASSNPRADYYNEQFF. The CDR3 region has the DNA TGTGCCAGCAGTAACCCACGAGCGGATTACTACAATGAGCAGTTCTTC.

CDR3 bases: TGTGCCAGCAGCCAAGACCAAATGCCCCCGACTAAGACATGGGTGTACATTCAGTACTTC. It is translated as CASSQDQMPPTKTWVYIQYF. This sequence joins TRBV14 and TRBJ2-4, with D possibly TRBD2 on 5 matching bases. CDR3 length: 20 residues. Trimming took 0 bases from V and 8 from J, leaving 29 bases between them. CDR1 SGHDN and CDR2 FVKESK come from the germline V gene.

This clonotype has just a few counts. The chain joins TRBV28 to TRBJ2-7; D is uncertain. The CDR3 extends over 14 amino acids. V gave up 5 bases and J gave up 2 bases, with 13 bases separating them. The V gene's germline CDR1 is MDHEN and CDR2 SYDVKM. The CDR3 reads CASSPPAVTYEQYF. Here the CDR3 DNA reads TGTGCCAGCAGTCCCCCGGCGGTAACCTACGAGCAGTACTTC.

V gene TRBV20-1 combines with J gene TRBJ1-2; maybe TRBD1 (5 bases). The CDR3 runs to 14 residues. V was cut by 6 bases and J by 7 bases, with 21 bases left in between. Germline V gene data show CDR1 as DFQATT and CDR2 as SNEGSKA (reference sequence). This CDR3 is CSAPATGLGSGYTF. For the CDR3, the DNA is TGCAGTGCCCCGGCGACGGGACTAGGTAGTGGCTACACCTTC.